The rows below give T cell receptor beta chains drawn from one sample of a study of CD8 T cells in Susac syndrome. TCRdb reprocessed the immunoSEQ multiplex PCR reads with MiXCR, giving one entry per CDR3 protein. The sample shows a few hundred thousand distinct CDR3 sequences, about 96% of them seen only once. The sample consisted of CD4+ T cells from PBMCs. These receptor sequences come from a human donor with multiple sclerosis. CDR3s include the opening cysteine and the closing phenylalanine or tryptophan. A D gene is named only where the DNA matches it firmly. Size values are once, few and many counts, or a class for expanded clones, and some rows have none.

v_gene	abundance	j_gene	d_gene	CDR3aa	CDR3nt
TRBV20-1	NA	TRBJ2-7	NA	CSAKDGSRGTSSYEQYF	TGCAGTGCAAAAGATGGGTCCCGGGGAACCTCCTCCTACGAGCAGTACTTC
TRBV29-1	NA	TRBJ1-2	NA	CSVEAVKGVANYGYTF	TGCAGCGTTGAAGCGGTAAAGGGGGTAGCAAACTATGGCTACACCTTC
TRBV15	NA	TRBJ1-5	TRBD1	CATSRGTGGHQPQHF	TGTGCCACCAGCAGAGGGACAGGGGGCCATCAGCCCCAGCATTTT
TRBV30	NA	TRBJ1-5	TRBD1	CAWSVGGGGQPQHF	TGTGCCTGGAGTGTAGGGGGCGGGGGACAGCCCCAGCATTTT
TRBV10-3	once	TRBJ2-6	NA	CAISERAEVSGANVLTF	TGTGCCATCAGTGAACGGGCGGAGGTATCTGGGGCCAACGTCCTGACTTTC
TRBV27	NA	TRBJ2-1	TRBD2	CASSPTRLAGGIYEQFF	TGTGCCAGCAGTCCAACACGACTAGCGGGGGGGATCTATGAGCAGTTCTTC
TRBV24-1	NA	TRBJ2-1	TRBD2	CATSDPGGIGQFF	TGTGCCACCAGTGATCCGGGAGGGATCGGGCAGTTCTTC
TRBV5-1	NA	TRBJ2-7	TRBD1	CASSTGQGEQYF	TGCGCCAGCAGCACAGGACAGGGCGAGCAGTACTTC
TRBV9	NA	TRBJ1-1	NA	CASSFRGTSEAFF	TGTGCCAGCTCCTTTAGGGGAACTAGTGAAGCTTTCTTT
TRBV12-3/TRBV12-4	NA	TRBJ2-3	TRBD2	CASSYSGRDTQYF	TGTGCCAGCAGCTATAGCGGGAGAGATACGCAGTATTTT
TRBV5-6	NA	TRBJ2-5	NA	CASSWGTWRETQYF	TGTGCCAGCAGCTGGGGGACCTGGAGGGAGACCCAGTACTTC
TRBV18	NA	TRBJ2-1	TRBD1	CASSSTGTGSNEQFF	TGTGCCAGCTCATCCACCGGGACAGGGAGCAATGAGCAGTTCTTC
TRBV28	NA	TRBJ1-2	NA	CASRPTVQGPYGYTF	TGTGCCAGCAGGCCGACTGTACAGGGTCCTTATGGCTACACCTTC
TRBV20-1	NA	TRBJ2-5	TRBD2	CGLAGEYQETQYF	TGCGGCCTAGCGGGAGAGTACCAAGAGACCCAGTACTTC
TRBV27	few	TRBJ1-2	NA	CASSSGQLYGYTF	TGTGCCAGCAGTTCCGGACAGCTCTATGGCTACACCTTC
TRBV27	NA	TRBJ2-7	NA	CASSADSYEQYF	TGTGCCAGCAGTGCGGACTCCTACGAGCAGTACTTC
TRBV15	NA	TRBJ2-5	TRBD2	CATRRAGLAGGALQETQYF	TGTGCCACCAGGAGAGCTGGGCTAGCGGGGGGGGCACTCCAAGAGACCCAGTACTTC
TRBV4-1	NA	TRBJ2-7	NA	CASSQVGNEQYF	TGCGCCAGCAGCCAAGTAGGGAACGAGCAGTACTTC
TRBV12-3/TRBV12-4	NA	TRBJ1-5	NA	CASSPMHDQPQHF	TGTGCCAGCAGTCCTATGCATGATCAGCCCCAGCATTTT
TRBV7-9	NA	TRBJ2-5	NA	CASRRTGREETQYF	TGTGCCAGCAGGCGAACAGGGAGGGAGGAGACCCAGTACTTC
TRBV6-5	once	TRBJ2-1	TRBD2	CASSLKGLAVEQFF	TGTGCCAGCAGTCTCAAGGGACTAGCCGTTGAGCAGTTCTTC
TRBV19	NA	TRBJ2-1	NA	CASSAYNYNEQFF	TGTGCCAGTAGCGCATACAATTACAATGAGCAGTTCTTC
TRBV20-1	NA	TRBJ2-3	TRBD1	CSARDGTGPTDTQYF	TGCAGTGCTAGAGATGGGACAGGGCCCACAGATACGCAGTATTTT
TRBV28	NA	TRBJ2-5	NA	CASGAGKETQYF	TGTGCCAGCGGCGCGGGGAAAGAGACCCAGTACTTC
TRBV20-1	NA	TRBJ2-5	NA	CSAKEGARETQYF	TGCAGTGCTAAGGAGGGGGCCCGAGAGACCCAGTACTTC
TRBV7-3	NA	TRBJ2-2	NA	CASSPRTTNTGELFF	TGTGCCAGCAGCCCACGGACAACGAACACCGGGGAGCTGTTTTTT
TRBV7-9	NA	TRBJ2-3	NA	CASSQTRQNTDTQYF	TGTGCCAGCAGCCAAACCAGACAGAACACAGATACGCAGTATTTT
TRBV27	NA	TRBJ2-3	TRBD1	CASRWDRGRTDTQYF	TGTGCCAGCAGGTGGGACAGGGGGCGCACAGATACGCAGTATTTT
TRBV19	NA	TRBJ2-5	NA	CASSTDGLGTQYF	TGTGCCAGTAGTACGGACGGTCTTGGGACCCAGTACTTC
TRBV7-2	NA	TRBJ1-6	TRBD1	CASSKGQGIVSPLHF	TGTGCCAGCAGCAAGGGACAGGGGATAGTCTCACCCCTCCACTTT
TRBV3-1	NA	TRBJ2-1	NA	CASSQDEAGGEQFF	TGTGCCAGCAGCCAAGACGAAGCCGGGGGAGAGCAGTTCTTC
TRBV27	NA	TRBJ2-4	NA	CASKPDSVAKNIQYF	TGTGCCAGCAAACCGGACAGCGTAGCCAAAAACATTCAGTACTTC
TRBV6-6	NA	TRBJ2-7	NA	CASSYGGELYEQYF	TGTGCCAGCAGTTACGGCGGGGAACTCTACGAGCAGTACTTC
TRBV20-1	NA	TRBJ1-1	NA	CSARHRAQSGEAFF	TGCAGTGCTAGGCACAGGGCCCAGTCTGGGGAAGCTTTCTTT
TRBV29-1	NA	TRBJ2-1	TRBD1	CSVGQNLNEQFF	TGCAGCGTGGGACAGAATCTCAATGAGCAGTTCTTC
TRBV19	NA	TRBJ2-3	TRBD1	CAVRGGAPTDTQYF	TGTGCCGTCCGAGGGGGCGCCCCCACAGATACGCAGTATTTT
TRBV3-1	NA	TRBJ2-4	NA	CASSPPGARNIQYF	TGTGCCAGCAGCCCCCCGGGGGCCCGAAACATTCAGTACTTC
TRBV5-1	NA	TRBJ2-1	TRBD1	CASSLGGTGHNEQFF	TGCGCCAGCAGCTTGGGTGGGACAGGGCACAATGAGCAGTTCTTC
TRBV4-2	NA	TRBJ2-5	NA	CASSPSGEQETQYF	TGTGCCAGCAGTCCATCGGGGGAACAAGAGACCCAGTACTTC
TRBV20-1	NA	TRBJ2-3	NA	CSVATGNSGTQYF	TGCAGTGTCGCGACAGGGAATAGCGGTACGCAGTATTTT
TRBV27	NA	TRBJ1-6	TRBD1	CASSLGQGANNSPLHF	TGTGCCAGCAGTTTAGGGCAGGGGGCCAATAATTCACCCCTCCACTTT
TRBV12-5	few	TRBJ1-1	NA	CASGLVRGTEAFF	TGTGCTAGTGGTTTGGTACGAGGCACTGAAGCTTTCTTT
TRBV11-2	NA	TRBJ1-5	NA	CASSRGYGNQPQHF	TGTGCCAGCAGCCGGGGGTACGGCAATCAGCCCCAGCATTTT
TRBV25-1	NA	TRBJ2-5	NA	CASSEYRSHEETQYF	TGTGCCAGCAGTGAATATAGGAGCCATGAAGAGACCCAGTACTTC
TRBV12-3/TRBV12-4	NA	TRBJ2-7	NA	CASSLIVSWEQYF	TGTGCCAGCAGTTTAATCGTGTCCTGGGAGCAGTACTTC
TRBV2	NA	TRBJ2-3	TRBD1	CASRRTGTGDNTQYF	TGTGCCAGCAGGAGGACCGGGACAGGAGATAATACGCAGTATTTT
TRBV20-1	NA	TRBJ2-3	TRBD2	CSGRGGTDTQYF	TGCAGTGGACGGGGGGGAACAGATACGCAGTATTTT
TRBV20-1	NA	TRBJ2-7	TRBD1	CSALQGASYEQYF	TGCAGTGCACTTCAGGGGGCTTCCTACGAGCAGTACTTC
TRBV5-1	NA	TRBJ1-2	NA	CASSQDKVNGYTF	TGCGCCAGCAGCCAGGACAAGGTCAATGGCTACACCTTC
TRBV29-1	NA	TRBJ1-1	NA	CSVGPYSRTEAFF	TGCAGCGTTGGGCCTTATTCGAGGACTGAAGCTTTCTTT
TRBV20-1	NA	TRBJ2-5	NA	CSVVGAQETQYF	TGCAGTGTTGTGGGGGCCCAAGAGACCCAGTACTTC
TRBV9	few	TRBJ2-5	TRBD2	CASSGRTRETQYF	TGTGCCAGCAGCGGCCGGACTAGAGAGACCCAGTACTTC
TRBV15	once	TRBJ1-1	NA	CATSRDNGIQGTEAFF	TGTGCCACCAGCAGAGATAATGGCATTCAGGGCACTGAAGCTTTCTTT